A selection of T cell receptor beta chains follows, all from one sample in a study of cytomegalovirus exposure and HLA in healthy donors. Clones were sequenced by immunoSEQ multiplex PCR, and TCRdb holds only the in-frame ones, with some missing. The table has under 200,000 clones, approximately 77% seen once. The sequencing input was PBMCs. All receptors come from a man aged 30 to 45 in good health and CMV-seropositive. The CDR3 runs from the conserved cysteine through the conserved F or W. The D gene is left open where the match is weak.

v_call | d_call | cdr3_aa
TRBV7-9 | TRBD2 | CAISLGWRGAEQYF
TRBV4-3 | . | CASSQWRGTYEQYF
TRBV29-1 | TRBD1 | CSVEYPPRTGIRETQYF
TRBV5-1 | TRBD1 | CASSERQGMGELFF
TRBV6-1 | TRBD1 | CASQGRAGGDYGYTF
TRBV2 | . | CASIIQGNPSGELFF
TRBV25-1 | TRBD2 | CASSESSGGVDEQFF
TRBV20-1 | . | CSAMSTDTQYF
TRBV19 | TRBD1 | CASSPWTGQVYEQYF
TRBV6-1 | . | CASSEQGNYGYTF
TRBV30 | . | CAWSGVQGIRHYGYTF
TRBV27 | TRBD1 | CASSLGQGNQPQHF
TRBV9 | TRBD2 | CASSVISGALVEQFF
TRBV6-5 | TRBD1 | CASSYSFGTGASPLHF
TRBV9 | TRBD1 | CASSVWDRSYEQYF
TRBV5-4 | TRBD2 | CASSPGGGPLEQYF
TRBV6-6 | TRBD1 | CASIYQPGQATEAFF
TRBV25-1 | TRBD2 | CASSVPLREGTDTQYF
TRBV5-1 | . | CASSLGGWEPQHF
TRBV19 | . | CASSSFANQPQHF
TRBV6-1 | . | CASSESRTGNTIYF
TRBV6-1 | . | CASSAGGRAYNSPLHF
TRBV10-3 | TRBD1 | CAISDWTGARDIDDEQYF
TRBV15 | TRBD2 | CATSRDLIRGAYEQYF
TRBV9 | . | CASSVGGGGGFQETQYF
TRBV28 | TRBD1 | CASSPPEGTRDRATEAFF
TRBV5-1 | TRBD1 | CASSWGDRVTEAFF
TRBV11-2 | . | CASSPGRSYNEQFF
TRBV7-2 | . | CASSFRRGSGYTF
TRBV19 | TRBD1 | CASSAGQGSGNTIYF
TRBV5-1 | . | CASSFGDGNQPQHF
TRBV5-1 | TRBD1 | CASSPGTGFTEAFF
TRBV6-1 | TRBD1 | CASSRTGDNQPQHF
TRBV28 | TRBD1 | CASRRQGAGNQPQHF
TRBV7-2 | . | CASSRYRVNEQYF
TRBV5-1 | . | CASSLPGASAEQYF
TRBV6-5 | TRBD1 | CASSYGTGGETQYF
TRBV5-6 | TRBD2 | CASSLESGGADTQYF
TRBV29-1 | . | CSVTGGPLSYNEQFF
TRBV10-3 | TRBD1 | CAISESGTGFYEQYF
TRBV6-1 | TRBD1 | CASSSGTGVGYTF
TRBV11-2 | . | CASSPRVGLAKNIQYF
TRBV10-3 | TRBD2 | CAISEGLAGATQETQYF
TRBV6-1 | . | CASSPRDTVNYGYTF
TRBV23-1 | . | CASSQFWGEDQPQHF
TRBV7-3 | . | CASSLSRSSYNEQFF
TRBV29-1 | . | CSVEDYGNTIYF